This TCR beta chain was sequenced in a study of blood T cell repertoires in COVID-19. About the study: There were acute and convalescent COVID-19 samples, and they came from the United States, Italy and Spain.

In the authors' workflow: Estimation of nucleated cell counts was performed using reference gene primer amplification. TCRdb's copy holds only in-frame clones and misses some; the assay was immunoSEQ multiplex PCR. That table furnishes V, J and clone size, whereas the DNA furnished D and trimming. The data hold about 220,000 clones, with around nine tenths observed a single time. CDR3 length: 11 amino acids. Germline CDR1 DFQATT, CDR2 SNEGSKA (reference sequence). The V end was cut by 6 bases, the J end by 4 bases, with 4 bases between. J is TRBJ1-6 and V is TRBV20-1, with no clear D. Sequencing used PBMCs or T cells enriched from blood (not recorded which). The clonotype originates from a woman between 45 and 65 years old with acute COVID-19. The CDR3 is CSANYNSPLHF. The CDR3 bases are TGCAGTGCCAATTATAATTCACCCCTCCACTTT.